The 30 T cell receptor beta chains reported below all come from one sample, sequenced in a study of T cells in Graves' hyperthyroidism and ophthalmopathy. Template material for amplifying TCR beta CDR3 regions consisted of RNA transcripts. Carried out on the TCR CDR3, a first-round RT-PCR used the HTBI primer set. TCRdb fed the multiplex PCR reads into MiXCR, producing one record per CDR3 protein. The sample yields over 350,000 distinct CDR3 sequences, roughly 18% seen once. Sequencing used blood. These receptors originate from a man between 18 and 29 years old with Graves' ophthalmopathy.

This clonotype was counted at least ten times. The rearrangement uses TRBV20-1 and TRBJ1-5, with a possible D match to TRBD1 (5 bases). The CDR3 is made up of 16 amino acids. The V end was cut by 5 bases, the J end by 1 base, with 18 bases between. Germline V gene sequence: CDR1 DFQATT, CDR2 SNEGSKA (reference sequence). This chain's CDR3 is CSAYVPGASSNQPQHF. CDR3 in DNA: TGCAGTGCTTACGTTCCCGGGGCCAGCAGCAATCAGCCCCAGCATTTT.

This clonotype was detected many times. J is TRBJ2-7 and V is TRBV6-1, with TRBD2 as a possible D gene (5 bases). Looked up from germline, CDR1 is MNHNS and CDR2 is SASEGT. Trimming stripped 6 bases from V and 3 bases from J, with 15 bases between. CDR3 length: 14 residues. CDR3 loop: CASSPWGVGYEQYF. The CDR3, as DNA: TGTGCCAGCAGCCCCTGGGGAGTGGGCTACGAGCAGTACTTC.

V usage is TRBV29-1 and J usage is TRBJ2-3; a possible D gene is TRBD1 (5 bases). Germline CDR1 SQVTM, CDR2 ANQGSEA. V lost 7 bases, J lost 6 bases, and 8 bases lay in between. The CDR3 runs to 10 residues. CDR3 sequence reads: CSGKGDTQYF. The CDR3 bases are TGCAGCGGAAAGGGGGATACGCAGTATTTT.

This clonotype was recorded a few times. The V and J genes are TRBV2 and TRBJ1-3; D remains ambiguous. Trimming pared 2 bases from V and 5 bases from J, leaving 10 bases between. The CDR3 is 14 amino acids. Germline V lookup: CDR1 SNHLY, CDR2 FYNNEI. The CDR3 loop reads CASSESVYRNTIYF. The CDR3 coding sequence is TGTGCCAGCAGTGAATCTGTATACAGAAACACCATATATTTT.

This clonotype was seen a few times. The chain has TRBV7-2 and TRBJ2-5, with D unclear. CDR1 is SGHTA and CDR2 is FQGNSA in the germline V gene. V lost 2 bases, J lost 8 bases, and 9 bases lay in between. CDR3 length equals 12 residues. CDR3 region: CASSLNLGTQYF. The CDR3 nucleotides read TGTGCCAGCAGCTTAAACTTGGGAACCCAGTACTTC.

This clonotype was seen repeatedly, ten times or more. The rearrangement links TRBV4-1 to TRBJ1-5; possibly TRBD1 for D (6 bases). The CDR3 consists of 14 residues. The V gene lost 3 bases and the J gene lost 5 bases, with 11 bases spanning the gap. CDR1 is MGHRA and CDR2 is YSYEKL in the germline V gene. The CDR3: CASSQNRADQPQHF. For the CDR3, the DNA is TGCGCCAGCAGCCAGAACAGGGCCGATCAGCCCCAGCATTTT.

The gene calls are TRBV9 and TRBJ1-4, with D perhaps TRBD1 (6 bases). The germline V gene has CDR1 SGDLS and CDR2 YYNGEE. This CDR3 contains 15 residues. Trimming took 0 bases from V and 7 from J, leaving 13 bases between them. CDR3 residues: CASSVAAGVREKLFF. DNA of the CDR3: TGTGCCAGCAGCGTAGCTGCAGGGGTACGTGAAAAACTGTTTTTT.

The chain is built from TRBV5-5 and TRBJ1-5, with 7 bases aligning to TRBD1. V dropped 4 bases and J dropped 0; count of bases not matched to a gene: 7. The CDR3 extends over 16 amino acids. CDR1 is SGHKS, CDR2 YYEKEE, per germline (reference sequence). The CDR3 coding sequence is TGTGCCAGCAGCCCTCAGGGACAGTATAGCAATCAGCCCCAGCATTTT. It codes for CASSPQGQYSNQPQHF.

This clonotype appeared many times. The rearrangement joins TRBV12-3 or TRBV12-4 to TRBJ1-2; no firm D call. The CDR3 extends over 13 amino acids. V gave up 1 base and J gave up 4 bases, with 7 bases separating them. The CDR3 region has the DNA TGTGCCAGCAGTTTAGGCAGGAGCTATGGCTACACCTTC. It specifies CASSLGRSYGYTF.

This clonotype was counted at least ten times. At one boundary the junction diverges from the germline segment, which might be a read error. The V and J genes are TRBV5-1 and TRBJ2-1; D possibly corresponds to TRBD1 (6 bases). The V gene's germline CDR1 is SGHRS and CDR2 YFSETQ. CDR3 length equals 14 residues. The CDR3 sequence: CASSLGQLYNEQFF. The DNA for the CDR3 is TGTGCCAGCAGTCTAGGACAGCTATACAATGAGCAGTTCTTC.

This clonotype was counted a few times. The rearrangement links TRBV6-5 to TRBJ1-2, with TRBD1 as a possible D gene (5 bases). The V end was cut by 3 bases, the J end by 8 bases, with 22 bases between. The V gene's germline CDR1 is MNHEY and CDR2 SVGAGI. This CDR3 contains 16 residues. Here the CDR3 DNA reads TGTGCCAGCAGTTATGACAGAACCCGACACGAGAAAGGCTACACCTTC. Amino acids: CASSYDRTRHEKGYTF.

In its sample, this clonotype was seen many times. The V and J genes are TRBV2 and TRBJ2-5, with D perhaps TRBD2 (5 bases). The CDR3 contains 14 residues. CDR1 SNHLY and CDR2 FYNNEI come from the germline V gene. With 4 bases removed from V and 4 bases from J, the gap between germline ends came to 13 bases. CDR3 amino acids: CASSAPSIAETQYF. For the CDR3, the DNA is TGTGCCAGCAGTGCCCCTAGCATTGCAGAGACCCAGTACTTC.

This clonotype has a handful of counts. The V gene is TRBV3-1, the J gene TRBJ2-3; D gene unclear. This CDR3 is built from 11 residues. Germline lookup yields CDR1 LGHDT and CDR2 YNNKEL (reference sequence). Trimming pared 7 bases from V and 8 bases from J, leaving 10 bases between. Here the CDR3 reads CASTQSGTQYF. The CDR3 bases are TGTGCCAGCACACAGTCGGGTACGCAGTATTTT.

The rearrangement uses TRBV7-2 and TRBJ1-6; the D is unclear. This CDR3 contains 15 residues. CDR1 SGHTA and CDR2 FQGNSA come from the germline V gene. V was cut by 4 bases and J by 9 bases, with 16 bases left in between. CDR3 coding DNA: TGTGCCAGCAGCTCCTCGCCCCTAATGGGTTCACCCCTCCACTTT. Amino acid sequence: CASSSSPLMGSPLHF.

This chain connects TRBV10-2 to TRBJ1-1; 8 positions agree with TRBD1. The CDR3 extends over 16 amino acids. Germline V CDR1 and CDR2: WSHSY, SAAADI. Trimming cost V 5 bases and J 2 bases; bases outside gene matches: 10. The CDR3 DNA follows: TGCGCCAGCAGTCCGGACAGGGAACGTTTTAACACTGAAGCTTTCTTT. Protein: CASSPDRERFNTEAFF.

This clonotype has ten or more counts. The genes are TRBV20-1 and TRBJ2-7; possible D gene TRBD2, 5 bases. CDR1 DFQATT and CDR2 SNEGSKA come from the germline V gene (reference sequence). This CDR3 has 15 residues. The ends were cut back, 1 base at V and 0 bases at J, with 13 bases in the middle. The CDR3 is CSARAKGGLSYEQYF. DNA for the CDR3: TGCAGTGCTAGAGCTAAGGGCGGACTCTCCTACGAGCAGTACTTC.

The chain carries TRBV7-9 and TRBJ1-5; D uncertain. Deletions cut 2 bases from V and 6 bases from J, with 14 bases between. CDR1 is SEHNR, CDR2 FQNEAQ, per germline (reference sequence). The CDR3 covers 15 residues. CDR3 loop: CASSLWSQFIQPQHF. DNA of the CDR3: TGTGCCAGCAGCTTATGGTCCCAGTTCATTCAGCCCCAGCATTTT.

This sequence joins TRBV12-3 or TRBV12-4 and TRBJ2-2; D is undetermined. V was pared by 2 bases and J by 5 bases, with 9 bases between. The CDR3 runs to 14 residues. Here the CDR3 reads CASSLLLRTGELFF. In DNA form, the CDR3 reads TGTGCCAGCAGTTTACTTCTTCGGACCGGGGAGCTGTTTTTT.

This clonotype has ten or more counts. The chain joins TRBV12-5 to TRBJ1-1, with TRBD1 as a possible D gene (5 bases). Germline loops: CDR1 LGHNT, CDR2 FRNRAP. The CDR3 covers 13 residues. Trimming shortened V by 9 bases and J by 1 base, and 12 bases separated the two germline ends. The CDR3 sequence: CASLLGGNTEAFF. Written as DNA, the CDR3 is TGTGCTAGCCTCCTCGGGGGGAACACTGAAGCTTTCTTT.

This clonotype appeared a few times. This chain connects TRBV5-1 to TRBJ2-3; D gene uncertain. The germline V gene encodes CDR1 SGHRS and CDR2 YFSETQ. The CDR3 is made up of 13 amino acids. V lost 0 bases and J 5 bases, leaving 7 bases between the germline ends. CDR3 residues: CASSLGAIDTQYF. CDR3 coding DNA: TGCGCCAGCAGCTTGGGGGCCATAGATACGCAGTATTTT.

This clonotype was recorded at least ten times. The J gene is TRBJ2-2, the V gene TRBV7-8, with D perhaps matching TRBD2 (5 bases). The CDR3 is made up of 17 amino acids. CDR1 and CDR2 from the germline V gene are SGHVS and FQNEAQ. Trimming left V 3 bases short and J 4 bases short, with 18 bases between. CDR3 bases: TGTGCCAGCAGCTTCCCTCAGGTTCTAGGAGGCACCGGGGAGCTGTTTTTT. As protein: CASSFPQVLGGTGELFF.

CDR3 loop: CASSFGPTYSPLHF. CDR3 nucleotides: TGTGCCAGCAGTTTCGGGCCTACCTATTCACCCCTCCACTTT. V and J are TRBV27 and TRBJ1-6; D is ambiguous. The CDR3 extends over 14 amino acids. V dropped 3 bases and J dropped 8 bases, with 11 bases sitting between them. Germline CDR1 MNHEY, CDR2 SMNVEV (reference sequence).

This clonotype has ten or more counts. The V call is TRBV2, the J call TRBJ1-1; D gene ambiguous. Trimming removed 2 bases from V and 0 bases from J, with 10 bases in between. CDR1 SNHLY and CDR2 FYNNEI come from the germline V gene. The CDR3 totals 15 residues. The CDR3 loop is CASSELGRMNTEAFF. The CDR3 DNA sequence: TGTGCCAGCAGTGAATTGGGCAGAATGAACACTGAAGCTTTCTTT.

In this sample, this clonotype turned up many times. The rearrangement joins TRBV20-1 to TRBJ1-2, with 8 bases that match TRBD1. J was trimmed by 6 bases and V by 3 bases; bases with no gene match: 6. CDR3 size: 13 residues. Germline V lookup: CDR1 DFQATT, CDR2 SNEGSKA (reference sequence). In DNA, the CDR3 is TGCAGTGCTAGGGACAGGGAGGTTGATGGCTACACCTTC. It specifies CSARDREVDGYTF.

This clonotype was counted many times. The gene calls are TRBV20-1 and TRBJ1-4; D is ambiguous. Trimming cost V 5 bases and J 5 bases, with 18 bases left between them. Germline V gene sequence: CDR1 DFQATT, CDR2 SNEGSKA (reference sequence). CDR3 length: 15 residues. The CDR3, as DNA: TGCAGTGCTCGCAGCTTCAAGTTCTGGAATGAAAAACTGTTTTTT. Residues: CSARSFKFWNEKLFF.

This clonotype was seen at least ten times. The rearrangement uses TRBV20-1 and TRBJ1-2; a weak D match, TRBD1 (6 bases). CDR3 length: 14 amino acids. The V gene's germline CDR1 is DFQATT and CDR2 SNEGSKA (reference sequence). Trimming stripped 4 bases from V and 6 bases from J, with 18 bases between. The CDR3 reads CSAKDPGAVDGYTF. In nucleotides, the CDR3 is TGCAGTGCTAAGGACCCAGGGGCGGTAGATGGCTACACCTTC.

This clonotype was counted only a few times. The chain uses TRBV7-3 and TRBJ1-6; D is uncertain. Trimming stripped 8 bases from V and 7 bases from J, with 9 bases between. This CDR3 spans 12 amino acids. Germline CDR1 and CDR2: SGHTA and FQGTGA. The CDR3 nucleotides read TGTGCCAGCCGTCCACGAAATTCACCCCTCCACTTT. As protein: CASRPRNSPLHF.

There are many counts of this clonotype. The J gene is TRBJ1-5, the V gene TRBV18; D gene ambiguous. Germline CDR1 is KGHSH and CDR2 is LQKENI. This CDR3 has 14 residues. Trimming took off 3 bases at V and 6 bases at J, with 12 bases between the two ends. CDR3 amino acids: CASSPGGGPQPQHF. The DNA of the CDR3 is TGTGCCAGCTCACCGGGTGGAGGCCCTCAGCCCCAGCATTTT.

This clonotype was found many times. This chain connects TRBV12-3 or TRBV12-4 to TRBJ2-7, with a possible D match to TRBD2 (6 bases). With 6 bases removed from V and 3 bases from J, the gap between germline ends came to 15 bases. This CDR3 spans 14 amino acids. The CDR3 here is CASSHAGTGYEQYF. DNA for the CDR3: TGTGCCAGCAGCCACGCGGGGACGGGCTACGAGCAGTACTTC.

This chain joins TRBV20-1 and TRBJ1-4; D perhaps matches TRBD1 (5 bases). Germline-derived CDR1 and CDR2 are DFQATT and SNEGSKA (reference sequence). The CDR3 has 13 amino acids. V was trimmed by 6 bases and J by 5 bases, leaving 13 bases between them. CDR3 DNA sequence: TGCAGTGCCCCGGGACCGCTAAATGAAAAACTGTTTTTT. Residues: CSAPGPLNEKLFF.